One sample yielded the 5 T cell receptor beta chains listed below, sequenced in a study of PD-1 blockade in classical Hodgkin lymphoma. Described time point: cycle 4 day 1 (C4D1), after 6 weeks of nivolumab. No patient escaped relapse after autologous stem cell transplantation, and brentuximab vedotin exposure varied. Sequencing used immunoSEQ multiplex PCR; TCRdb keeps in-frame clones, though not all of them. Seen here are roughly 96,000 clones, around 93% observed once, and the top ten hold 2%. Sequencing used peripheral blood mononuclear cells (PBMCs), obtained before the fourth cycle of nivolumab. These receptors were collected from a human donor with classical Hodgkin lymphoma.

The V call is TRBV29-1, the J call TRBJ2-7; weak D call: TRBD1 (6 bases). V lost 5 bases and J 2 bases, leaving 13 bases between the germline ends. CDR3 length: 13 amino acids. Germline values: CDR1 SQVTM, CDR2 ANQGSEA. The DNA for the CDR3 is TGCAGCGTTACTAGGCAGGGGACCTACGAGCAGTACTTC. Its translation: CSVTRQGTYEQYF.

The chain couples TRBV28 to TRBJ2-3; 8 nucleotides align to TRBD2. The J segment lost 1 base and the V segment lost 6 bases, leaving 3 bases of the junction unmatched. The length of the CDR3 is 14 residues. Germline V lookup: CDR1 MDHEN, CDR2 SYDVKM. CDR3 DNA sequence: TGTGCCAGCAGACGAGCGGGAGGCACAGATACGCAGTATTTT. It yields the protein CASRRAGGTDTQYF.

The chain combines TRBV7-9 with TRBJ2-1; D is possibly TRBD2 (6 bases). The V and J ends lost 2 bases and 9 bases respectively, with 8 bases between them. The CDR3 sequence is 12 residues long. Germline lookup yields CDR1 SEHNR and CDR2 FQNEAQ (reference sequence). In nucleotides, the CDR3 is TGTGCCAGCAGCTTATACGGGGGTGAGCAGTTCTTC. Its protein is CASSLYGGEQFF. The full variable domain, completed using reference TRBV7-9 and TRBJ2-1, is DTGVSQNPRHKITKRGQNVTFRCDPISEHNRLYWYRQTLGQGPEFLTYFQNEAQLEKSRLLSDRFSAERPKGSFSTLEIQRTEQGDSAMYLCASSLYGGEQFFGPGTRLTVL.

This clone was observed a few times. In nucleotides, the CDR3 is TGTGCCAGCAGTGGCACAGGGGGTGATAACTATGGCTACACCTTC. Protein product: CASSGTGGDNYGYTF. This rearrangement joins TRBV6-5 to TRBJ1-2; the match to TRBD1 covers 8 bases. Germline CDR1 reads MNHEY; CDR2 reads SVGAGI. Unmatched junction bases numbered 6, after V lost 5 bases and J lost 1 base. This CDR3 region has 15 residues.

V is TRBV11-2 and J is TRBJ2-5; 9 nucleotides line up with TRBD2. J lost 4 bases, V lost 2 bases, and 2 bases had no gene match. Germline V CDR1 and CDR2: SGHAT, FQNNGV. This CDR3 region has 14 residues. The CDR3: CASSLRRGGETQYF. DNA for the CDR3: TGTGCCAGCAGCTTACGGCGGGGGGGAGAGACCCAGTACTTC.